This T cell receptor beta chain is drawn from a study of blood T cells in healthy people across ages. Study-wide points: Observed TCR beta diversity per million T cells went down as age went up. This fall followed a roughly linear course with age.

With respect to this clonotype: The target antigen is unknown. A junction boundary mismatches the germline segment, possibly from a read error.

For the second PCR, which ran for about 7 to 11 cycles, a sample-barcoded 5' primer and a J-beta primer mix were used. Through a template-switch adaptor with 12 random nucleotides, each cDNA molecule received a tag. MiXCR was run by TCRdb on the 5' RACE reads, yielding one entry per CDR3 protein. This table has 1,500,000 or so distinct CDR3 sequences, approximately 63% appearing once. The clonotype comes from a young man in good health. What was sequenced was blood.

This chain's CDR3 is CASGLYLWGNVLAKNIQYF. DNA for the CDR3: TGTGCCAGTGGTTTGTACCTTTGGGGGAACGTCTTAGCCAAAAACATTCAGTACTTC. This chain uses TRBV12-5 with TRBJ2-4; D may be TRBD1 or TRBD2 (5 bases each). This CDR3 is built from 19 residues. Germline CDR1 LGHNT, CDR2 FRNRAP.